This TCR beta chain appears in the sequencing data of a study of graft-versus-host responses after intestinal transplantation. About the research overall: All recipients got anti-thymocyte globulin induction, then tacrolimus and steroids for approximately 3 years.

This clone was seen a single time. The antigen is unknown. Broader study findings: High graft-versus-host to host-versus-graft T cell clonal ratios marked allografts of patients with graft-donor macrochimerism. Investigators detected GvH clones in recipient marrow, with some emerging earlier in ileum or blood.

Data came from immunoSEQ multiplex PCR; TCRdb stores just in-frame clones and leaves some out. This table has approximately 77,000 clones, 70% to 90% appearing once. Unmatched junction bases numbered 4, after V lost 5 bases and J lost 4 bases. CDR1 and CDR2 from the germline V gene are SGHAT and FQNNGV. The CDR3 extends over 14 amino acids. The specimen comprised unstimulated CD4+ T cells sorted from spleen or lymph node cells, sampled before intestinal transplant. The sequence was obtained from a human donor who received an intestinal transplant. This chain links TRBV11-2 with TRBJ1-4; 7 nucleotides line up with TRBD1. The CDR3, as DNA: TGTGCCAGCAGCCGGGACAGTAGTAATGAAAAACTGTTTTTT. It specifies CASSRDSSNEKLFF.